This TCR beta chain came from a study of beta chain features in type 1 diabetes. Across the whole study: What patients shared with healthy donors was a similar profile of age, gender and cell yields. Study findings and constraints: Compared with healthy donors, patients appeared to share more similar naive, central memory and regulatory TCRB repertoires.

With respect to this clone: Its cognate antigen is unknown.

The CDR3 is made up of 13 amino acids. V lost 3 bases to trimming and J lost 7 bases, with 12 bases between them. From germline, CDR1 is MDHEN and CDR2 SYDVKM. Expressed TCRB transcripts were sequenced after all isolated RNA was converted to cDNA. TCRdb's copy holds only in-frame clones and misses some; the assay was immunoSEQ multiplex PCR. The data contain under 800,000 clones, 15% to 17% of them singletons. The gene calls are TRBV28 and TRBJ1-2; possibly TRBD1 for D (5 bases). The source is a man younger than 35 in good health. Sequencing was performed on naive CD4+ T cells from blood. CDR3 loop: CASSFRGGSGYTF. Here the CDR3 DNA reads TGTGCCAGCAGTTTTCGGGGGGGAAGTGGCTACACCTTC.